One and the same sample provided the 2 T cell receptor beta chains below, sequenced in a study of pediatric ulcerative colitis. Sequencing was performed with immunoSEQ multiplex PCR; in TCRdb, only in-frame clones are kept and a portion is missing. The sample holds 40,000 to 60,000 clones; about four fifths are singletons and the top ten take around 3.8%. One to two pinch biopsies were taken from the rectum during colonoscopy. The sample taken for sequencing was gut tissue. Receptors were obtained from a girl under 18 with moderate ulcerative colitis.

This clone is labeled medium-sized (0.01 to 0.1%). The J gene is TRBJ1-5, the V gene TRBV5-1; D might be TRBD1 (5 bases). The CDR3 runs 16 residues. The V gene's germline CDR1 is SGHRS and CDR2 YFSETQ. The V and J ends lost 0 bases and 7 bases respectively, with 17 bases between them. The chain's CDR3 is CASSLGGWAEGQPQHF. Here the CDR3 DNA reads TGCGCCAGCAGCTTGGGGGGCTGGGCAGAGGGACAGCCCCAGCATTTT.

This sequence joins TRBV27 and TRBJ1-6, with a weak D call TRBD1 (5 bases). CDR3 size: 15 residues. V was cut by 4 bases and J by 4 bases, with 11 bases left in between. The germline CDR1 and CDR2 sequences are MNHEY and SMNVEV (reference sequence). CDR3 bases: TGTGCCAGCAGTTCGGGACTTAATTATAATTCACCCCTCCACTTT. This gives the protein CASSSGLNYNSPLHF.